This T cell receptor beta chain was observed in a study of CD8 T cells in ankylosing spondylitis. There are 21 residues in the CDR3. Germline-derived CDR1 and CDR2 are SGHRS and YFSETQ. V was clipped by 1 base and J by 5 bases, with 28 bases between them. This clonotype was seen at least ten times. TCRdb recomputed calls from the 5' RACE reads with MiXCR, one row per CDR3 protein. The sample lists over 200,000 distinct CDR3 sequences; 8% to 11% were seen once. This TCR derives from a male donor with ankylosing spondylitis or in good health (not recorded which). The sample was blood, either unsorted or a sorted T cell fraction (not recorded which). This sequence joins TRBV5-1 and TRBJ2-6; D not certain. The DNA for the CDR3 is TGCGCCAGCAGCTTGAGGCAGGACCCTTGGGATTTGAGGATGAGGGCCAACGTCCTGACTTTC. Its translation: CASSLRQDPWDLRMRANVLTF.